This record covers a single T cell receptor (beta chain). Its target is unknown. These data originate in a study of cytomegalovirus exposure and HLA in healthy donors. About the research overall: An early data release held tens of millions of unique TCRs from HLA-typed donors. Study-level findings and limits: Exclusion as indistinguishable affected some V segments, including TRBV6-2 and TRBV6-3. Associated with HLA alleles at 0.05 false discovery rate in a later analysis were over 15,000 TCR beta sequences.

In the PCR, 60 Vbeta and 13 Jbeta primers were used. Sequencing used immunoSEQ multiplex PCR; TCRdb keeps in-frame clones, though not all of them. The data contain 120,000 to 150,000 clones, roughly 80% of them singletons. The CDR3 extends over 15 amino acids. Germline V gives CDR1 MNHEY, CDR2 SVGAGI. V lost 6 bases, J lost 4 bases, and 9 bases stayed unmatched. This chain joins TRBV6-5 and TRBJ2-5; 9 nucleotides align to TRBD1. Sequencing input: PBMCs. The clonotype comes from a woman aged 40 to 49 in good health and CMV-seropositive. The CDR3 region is CASSYRTGDSETQYF. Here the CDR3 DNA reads TGTGCCAGCAGCTACCGGACAGGGGACTCAGAGACCCAGTACTTC.